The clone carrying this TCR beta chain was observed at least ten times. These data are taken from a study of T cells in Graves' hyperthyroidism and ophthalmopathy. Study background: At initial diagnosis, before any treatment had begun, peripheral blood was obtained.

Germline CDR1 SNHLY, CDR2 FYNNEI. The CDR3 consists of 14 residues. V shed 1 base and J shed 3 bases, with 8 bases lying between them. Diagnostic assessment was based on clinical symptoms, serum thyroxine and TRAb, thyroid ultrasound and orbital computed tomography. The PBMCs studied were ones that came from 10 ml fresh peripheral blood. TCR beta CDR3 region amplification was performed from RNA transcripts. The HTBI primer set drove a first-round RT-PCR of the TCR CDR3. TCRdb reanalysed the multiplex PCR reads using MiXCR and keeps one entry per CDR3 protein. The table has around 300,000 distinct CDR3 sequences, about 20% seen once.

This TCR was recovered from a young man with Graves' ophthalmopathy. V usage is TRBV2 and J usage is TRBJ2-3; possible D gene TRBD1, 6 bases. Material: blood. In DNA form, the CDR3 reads TGTGCCAGCAGTGAAGTCAGGGGTACAGATACGCAGTATTTT. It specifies CASSEVRGTDTQYF.